The rows below give T cell receptor beta chains drawn from one sample of a study of CD8+ T cells in alopecia areata. Generated by immunoSEQ multiplex PCR, the TCRdb table keeps only in-frame clones and is missing some. The sample shows over 200,000 clones, 64% of them seen only once. This specimen was CD4+ T cells sorted from blood, taken at week 4, from a patient treated with tofacitinib. All receptors come from a human donor with alopecia areata. Each CDR3 is given with its conserved first and last residue.

>TRBV29-1
CSVRRTGGLFEQYF
>TRBV29-1
CSVEKQRTEAFF
>TRBV4-1
CASSQGLRGTGELFF
>TRBV20-1
CSAKGPIQYF
>TRBV19
CASSTDRFSYEQYF
>TRBV7-2
CASSRGVEETQYF
>TRBV18
CASSPDADAVYGYTF
>TRBV15
CATSRSSHQGSGNTIYF
>TRBV5-1
CASRLQDAQETQYF
>TRBV4-2
CASSRQGGGTSYEQYF
>TRBV6-1
CASSEALPVTNEKLFF
>TRBV30
CAWSDQREGKLFF
>TRBV7-3
CASSPPGSYNEQFF
>TRBV2
CASKVRYSPLHF
>TRBV2
CASRAGQVSYGYTF
>TRBV10-2
CASRAGGVAEMQETQYF
>TRBV7-7
CASSLRRGQDSYEQYF
>TRBV5-6
CASGRSNTEAFF
>TRBV29-1
CSVEQGTNTEAFF
>TRBV6-5
CASSRWGGETQYF
>TRBV6-6
CASSPGGETQYF
>TRBV23-1
CASSRTGGASPEAFF
>TRBV29-1
CSAKGGRYNEQFF
>TRBV5-4
CASSARRGGDGYTF
>TRBV27
CASSLSDGPYEQYF
>TRBV4-3
CASSQDWAGMGQGTQYF
>TRBV7-9
CASSFSGTGGRGEQYF
>TRBV6-5
CASSYSPRSSNEQFF
>TRBV19
CASSISGNQPQHF
>TRBV7-9
CASRAGATEAFF
>TRBV27
CASRAGGPGELFF
>TRBV29-1
CSVRQGAYEQYF
>TRBV29-1
CSVWVGSTEAFF
>TRBV25-1
CASRLGNSPLHF
>TRBV30
CARTGDDYGYTF
>TRBV6-5
CASIGGLAYGYTF
>TRBV7-2
CASSPQTVRVPQHF
>TRBV7-2
CASSSLMPDEQFF
>TRBV19
CASSRQSKAAGYTF
>TRBV29-1
CSVERRTSTDTQYF